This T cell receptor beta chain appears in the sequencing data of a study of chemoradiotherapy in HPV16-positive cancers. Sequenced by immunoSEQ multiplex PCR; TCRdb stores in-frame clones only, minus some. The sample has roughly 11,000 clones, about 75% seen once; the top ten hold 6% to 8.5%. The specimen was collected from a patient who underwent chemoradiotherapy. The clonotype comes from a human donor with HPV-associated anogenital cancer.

CDR3 nucleotides: TGTGCCACCCGGGCCCACTCTGGGGCCAACGTCCTGACTTTC. This sequence encodes CATRAHSGANVLTF. This rearrangement joins TRBV28 to TRBJ2-6, with D unresolved. The CDR3 loop spans 14 amino acids. CDR1 and CDR2 (germline): MDHEN, SYDVKM. The germline V and J ends were trimmed by 10 bases and 0 bases, with 10 bases remaining between them.